The present T cell receptor beta chain was sequenced within a study of blood T cell repertoires in COVID-19 (dated by TCRdb to 2020 to 2021). Looking at the study overall: Collaborator samples came from the United States, Italy and Spain and covered acute and convalescent phases of COVID-19. Where HLA class I and class II types were available, the types were taken from metadata supplied by the sample provider, not from assay-based typing. The material from the prospective study consisted of cDNA or gDNA derived from T cells, B-cell-depleted T cells, or PBMCs. Subjects who had been exposed to COVID-19, were actively infected with it, or had recovered from it provided the deeply sampled blood TCRbeta repertoires that made up the dataset. A freely available public database, intended as a resource for researchers studying the immune response to SARS-CoV-2, is where the repertoires were released. A de-identified subject ID, COVID-19 status, age in years and sex were almost always included in the sample metadata. The samples were drawn from the first 160 participants of the ongoing ImmuneRACE study and from some 1,300 subjects provided by 6 global collaborators.

What the research found in general, with its limitations: Clinical and demographic metadata were provided uncurated, with the amount varying by source and participant.

The immunoSEQ Assay, a bias-controlled multiplex PCR, was used to amplify TCRbeta CDR3 regions from genomic DNA. Regarding the original processing steps: The number of nucleated cells in each sample was estimated by amplification of reference gene primers within the assay. To quantify the absolute abundance of each unique TCRbeta CDR3 rearrangement, sequence reads were collapsed and filtered. For each sample, productive Simpson clonality was calculated as the square root of Simpson's diversity index across productive rearrangements. TCRdb took over this immuneACCESS table, retaining in-frame rearrangements with V and J assigned. Such tables are incomplete; in checked studies, under half of the missing clones stem from an unresolved V gene, and the remainder is unexplained. That table is the source of V, J and clone size, and D and trimming were worked out from the DNA. A total of around 90,000 clones appear in this sample, 80% of them only once. Around 17% of the sample rests with the top ten.

For this clone: Its recognized antigen is unknown. One base away there is no much larger clone; base qualities are not given.

The CDR3 measures 15 amino acids from cysteine to phenylalanine. CDR3 DNA only is kept here, 45 bases in frame from base 1. For CDR1 and CDR2, the germline V gene lists SGHRS and YFSETQ. Between the V and J ends, shortened by 0 bases and 9 bases respectively, the junction contains 16 bases. Collaborating institutions collected whole blood in K2EDTA tubes following their own protocols. For TCRbeta analysis, collaborators shipped samples as frozen whole blood, isolated PBMCs, or DNA extracted from either of those sample types. Sequencing was done on a sample of peripheral blood. The chain is made from TRBV5-1 and TRBJ2-1, and the D gene may be TRBD1, 6 bases matching. The receptor's source is a human donor in a cohort sampled during active COVID-19. Here is the DNA: TGCGCCAGCAGCTTGGGGTGGTGGACAGAGGGTGAGCAGTTCTTC. Translated, it reads CASSLGWWTEGEQFF.